This T cell receptor beta chain was observed in a study of shared clonotypes between healthy human individuals. Authors' methods: As immunoSEQ supplied junction-only sequences (without quality scores), filtering differed. Some clones are missing from TCRdb's copy, which holds only in-frame ones; the method was immunoSEQ multiplex PCR. D and trimming come from the DNA, and the V and J calls and clone size come from that table. The sample has 2 million to 2.5 million clones, more than 80% seen once; the top ten hold under 0.45%. Study-level results: Naive subsets generally had larger estimated richness than memory subsets. Generation probabilities of non-shared clonotypes were lower (relative to those shared by all four donors). Despite large depth, rarefaction showed incomplete sorted-subset sequencing.

With regard to this clone: Its cognate antigen is unknown.

The CDR3 covers 12 residues. Trimming left V 4 bases short and J 7 bases short, with 7 bases between. From germline, CDR1 is SGHNT and CDR2 YENEEA. Sequencing used naive CD4+ T cells from PBMCs. Subset given: CD45RA+ positively selected. This rearrangement joins TRBV11-3 to TRBJ2-2; D remains unclear. The TCR sequence derives from a man between 18 and 29 years old in good health. Some clones in this sample may be carry-over from other donors' samples. In nucleotides, the CDR3 is TGTGCCAGCAGCTCTTTAGGCGGGGAGCTGTTTTTT. Amino acids: CASSSLGGELFF.